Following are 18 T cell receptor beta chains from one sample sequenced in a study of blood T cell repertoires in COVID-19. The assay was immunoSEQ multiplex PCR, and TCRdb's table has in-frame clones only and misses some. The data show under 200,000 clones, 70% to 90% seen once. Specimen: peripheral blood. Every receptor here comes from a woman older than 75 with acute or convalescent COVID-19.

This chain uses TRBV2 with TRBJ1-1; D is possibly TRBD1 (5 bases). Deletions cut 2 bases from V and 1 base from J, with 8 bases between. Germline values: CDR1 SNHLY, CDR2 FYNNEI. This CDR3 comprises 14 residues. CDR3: CASSELTGNTEAFF. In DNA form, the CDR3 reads TGTGCCAGCAGTGAACTAACAGGGAACACTGAAGCTTTCTTT.

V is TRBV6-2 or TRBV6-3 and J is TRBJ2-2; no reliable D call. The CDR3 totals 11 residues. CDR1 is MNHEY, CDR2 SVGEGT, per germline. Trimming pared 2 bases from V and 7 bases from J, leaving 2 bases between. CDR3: CASSYLGELFF. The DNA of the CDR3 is TGTGCCAGCAGTTACCTCGGGGAGCTGTTTTTT.

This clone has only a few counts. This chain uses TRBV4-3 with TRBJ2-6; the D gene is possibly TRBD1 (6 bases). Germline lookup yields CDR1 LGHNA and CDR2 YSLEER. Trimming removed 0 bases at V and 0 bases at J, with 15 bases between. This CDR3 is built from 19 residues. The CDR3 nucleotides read TGCGCCAGCAGCCAAGATATGGCAGGGGCCAACTCTGGGGCCAACGTCCTGACTTTC. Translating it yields CASSQDMAGANSGANVLTF.

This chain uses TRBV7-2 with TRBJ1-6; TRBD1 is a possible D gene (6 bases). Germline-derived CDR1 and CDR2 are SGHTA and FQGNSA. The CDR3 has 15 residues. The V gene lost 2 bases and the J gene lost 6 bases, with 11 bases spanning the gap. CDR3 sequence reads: CASSLQGTTNSPLHF. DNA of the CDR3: TGTGCCAGCAGCTTACAAGGGACAACTAATTCACCCCTCCACTTT.

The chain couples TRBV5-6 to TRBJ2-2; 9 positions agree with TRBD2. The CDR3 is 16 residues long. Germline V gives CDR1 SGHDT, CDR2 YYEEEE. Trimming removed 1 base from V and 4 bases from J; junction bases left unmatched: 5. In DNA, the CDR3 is TGTGCCAGCAGCTTGTTTAGCGGGAGTTTCACCGGGGAGCTGTTTTTT. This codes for CASSLFSGSFTGELFF.

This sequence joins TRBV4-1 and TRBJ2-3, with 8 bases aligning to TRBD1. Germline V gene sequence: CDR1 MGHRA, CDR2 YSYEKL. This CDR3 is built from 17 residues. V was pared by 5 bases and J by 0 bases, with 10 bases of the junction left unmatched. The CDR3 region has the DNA TGCGCCAGCAGCAGAACAGGCGGACAGGGAAGCACAGATACGCAGTATTTT. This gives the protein CASSRTGGQGSTDTQYF.

The CDR3, as DNA: TGTGCCAGCAGTTTGGGGGGAGGGCCGAGGAACGAGCAGTACTTC. It yields the protein CASSLGGGPRNEQYF. The chain recombines TRBV27 with TRBJ2-7, with TRBD2 matching over 7 bases. Germline V gives CDR1 MNHEY, CDR2 SMNVEV (reference sequence). This CDR3 is 15 amino acids long. V gave up 3 bases and J gave up 5 bases; unmatched junction bases: 10.

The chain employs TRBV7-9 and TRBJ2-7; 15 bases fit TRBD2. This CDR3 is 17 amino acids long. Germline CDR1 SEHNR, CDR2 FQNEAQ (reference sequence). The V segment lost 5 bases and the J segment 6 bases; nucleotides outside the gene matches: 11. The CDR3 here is CASSHWTSGRAVREQYF. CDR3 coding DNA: TGTGCCAGCAGCCATTGGACTAGCGGGAGGGCCGTTCGCGAGCAGTACTTC. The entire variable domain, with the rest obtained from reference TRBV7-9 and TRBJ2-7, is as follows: DTGVSQNPRHKITKRGQNVTFRCDPISEHNRLYWYRQTLGQGPEFLTYFQNEAQLEKSRLLSDRFSAERPKGSFSTLEIQRTEQGDSAMYLCASSHWTSGRAVREQYFGPGTRLTVT.

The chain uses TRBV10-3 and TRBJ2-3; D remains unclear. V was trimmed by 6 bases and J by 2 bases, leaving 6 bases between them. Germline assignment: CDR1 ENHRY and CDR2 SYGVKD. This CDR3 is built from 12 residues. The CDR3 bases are TGTGCCATCAGCGCTAACACAGATACGCAGTATTTT. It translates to CAISANTDTQYF.

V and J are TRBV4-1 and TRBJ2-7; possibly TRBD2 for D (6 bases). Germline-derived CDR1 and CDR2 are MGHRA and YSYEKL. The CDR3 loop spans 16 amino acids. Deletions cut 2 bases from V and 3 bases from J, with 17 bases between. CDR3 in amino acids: CASSQTGSAGFYEQYF. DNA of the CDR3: TGCGCCAGCAGCCAAACGGGGTCGGCGGGATTCTACGAGCAGTACTTC.

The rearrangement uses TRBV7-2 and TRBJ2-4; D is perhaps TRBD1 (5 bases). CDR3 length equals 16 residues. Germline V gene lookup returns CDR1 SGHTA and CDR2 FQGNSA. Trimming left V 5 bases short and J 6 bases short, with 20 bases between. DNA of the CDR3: TGTGCCAGCAGCCTCCAGGGTGGGGCCAACGGAAACATTCAGTACTTC. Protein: CASSLQGGANGNIQYF.

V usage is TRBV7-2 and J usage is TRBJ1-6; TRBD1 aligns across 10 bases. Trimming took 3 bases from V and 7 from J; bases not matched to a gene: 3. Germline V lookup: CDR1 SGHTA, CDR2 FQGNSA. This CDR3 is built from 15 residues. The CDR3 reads CASSFLGQGNSPLHF. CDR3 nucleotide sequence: TGTGCCAGCAGCTTTCTGGGACAGGGGAATTCACCCCTCCACTTT.

The CDR3 protein is CARSLASTAGNTIYF. The CDR3 DNA sequence: TGTGCCAGAAGCTTGGCCTCAACGGCTGGAAACACCATATATTTT. The V gene is TRBV5-3, the J gene TRBJ1-3; D unclear. TRBV5-3 is an ORF; its function is uncertain. This CDR3 has 15 amino acids. The ends were cut back, 0 bases at V and 2 bases at J, with 9 bases in the middle.

The DNA for the CDR3 is TGTGCCAGCAGCGTACAGGCCAACAATGAGCAGTTCTTC. It encodes CASSVQANNEQFF. The chain links TRBV7-3 to TRBJ2-1, with a possible D match to TRBD1 (5 bases). The CDR3 has 13 amino acids. Germline V gene lookup returns CDR1 SGHTA and CDR2 FQGTGA. V was pared by 5 bases and J by 5 bases, with 10 bases between.

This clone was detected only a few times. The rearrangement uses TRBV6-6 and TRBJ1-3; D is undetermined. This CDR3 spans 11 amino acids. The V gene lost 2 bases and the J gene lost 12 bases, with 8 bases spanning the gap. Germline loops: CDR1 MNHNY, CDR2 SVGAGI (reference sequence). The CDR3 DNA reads TGTGCCAGCAGTTACCCCCCCAACATATATTTT. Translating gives CASSYPPNIYF.

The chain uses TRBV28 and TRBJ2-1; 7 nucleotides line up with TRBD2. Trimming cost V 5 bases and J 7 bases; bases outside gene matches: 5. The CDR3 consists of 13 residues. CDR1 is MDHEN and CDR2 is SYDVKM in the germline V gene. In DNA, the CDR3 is TGTGCCAGCAGTGAGAATAGCGGGAATGAGCAGTTCTTC. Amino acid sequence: CASSENSGNEQFF.

The DNA of the CDR3 is TGTGCCAGCTCACCCGAGCGGGTAGTAAACATTCAGTACTTC. Its translation: CASSPERVVNIQYF. This sequence joins TRBV18 and TRBJ2-4; weak D call: TRBD2 (6 bases). This CDR3 region has 14 residues. Trimming pared 3 bases from V and 6 bases from J, leaving 12 bases between. From germline, CDR1 is KGHSH and CDR2 LQKENI.

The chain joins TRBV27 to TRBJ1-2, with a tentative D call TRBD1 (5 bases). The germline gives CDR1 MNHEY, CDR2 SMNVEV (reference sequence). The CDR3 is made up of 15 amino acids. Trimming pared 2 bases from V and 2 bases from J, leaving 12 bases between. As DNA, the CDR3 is TGTGCCAGCAGTTTACTGCAGGGTCGGAACTATGGCTACACCTTC. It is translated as CASSLLQGRNYGYTF.